This T cell receptor (beta chain) emerged from a study of vaccination and CD4 T cells after COVID-19. Study context: Six males and four females, two of them Hispanic, were enrolled as convalescents.

General observations from the study: Looking at convalescent patients, a median roughly 83% of reactive clones were present only post-vaccination.

The Oncomine TCR Beta short-read assay was what sequenced the DNA obtained from cultured CD4+ T cells. In TCRdb, the PCR reads were re-called with MiXCR into one record per CDR3 protein. The table lists 20,000 to 25,000 distinct CDR3 sequences, roughly 45% of them singletons. Noted treatment: roughly 11-day PBMC culture with coronavirus spike peptide pools or control peptides (ViraFEST assay). Peptide-pool expansion of antigen-specific T cells preceded TCR sequencing in ViraFEST. PBMCs, plated at fewer than 2.5 million per well, were grown in the presence of around 10 IU/ml IL-2 and 9 to 10 ug/ml peptide pools. Germline V gene sequence: CDR1 MNHEY, CDR2 SMNVEV (reference sequence). This CDR3 has 15 amino acids. Trimming left V 6 bases short and J 4 bases short, with 16 bases between. This clonotype qualifies as medium-sized. What it binds is not known.

This TCR came from a human donor who had recovered from COVID-19. What was sequenced was CD4+ T cells from blood, cultured in vitro. The V and J genes are TRBV27 and TRBJ2-1, with D perhaps TRBD1 or TRBD2 (5 bases each). This CDR3 reads CASSLGRAIYNEQFF. The DNA of the CDR3 is TGTGCCAGCAGCCTGGGGCGGGCTATATACAATGAGCAGTTCTTC.